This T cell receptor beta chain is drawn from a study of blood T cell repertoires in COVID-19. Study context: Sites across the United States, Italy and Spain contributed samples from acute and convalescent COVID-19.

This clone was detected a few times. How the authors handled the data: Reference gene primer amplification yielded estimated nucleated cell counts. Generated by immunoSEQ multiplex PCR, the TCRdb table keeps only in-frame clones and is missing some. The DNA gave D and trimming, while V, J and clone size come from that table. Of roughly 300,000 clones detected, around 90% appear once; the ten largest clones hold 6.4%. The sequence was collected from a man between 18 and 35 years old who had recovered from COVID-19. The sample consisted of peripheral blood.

The CDR3 bases are TGTGCCAGCTCACCCACGAATTTCGGGGAGCAGTACTTC. Translation: CASSPTNFGEQYF. This rearrangement joins TRBV18 to TRBJ2-7; D not resolved. The CDR3 consists of 13 residues. The germline CDR1 and CDR2 sequences are KGHSH and LQKENI. Trimming pared 3 bases from V and 7 bases from J, leaving 13 bases between.